Listed below are T cell receptor beta chains from one sample, sequenced in a study of blood T cells in healthy people across ages. TCRdb re-derived calls from the 5' RACE reads in MiXCR, one entry per CDR3 protein. The data show some 560,000 distinct CDR3 sequences, roughly a quarter seen once. These data were likewise used in another study, on T cells of mothers and their children.

Sequenced input: blood. These receptors were taken from a boy aged 2 to 9 in good health. Each CDR3 is given with its conserved first and last residue. D genes are given only for firm matches. A clone size is listed for some rows: how often the clone was seen (once, few, many), or a class if it is expanded.

v_call	j_call	clone_size	d_call	cdr3_nt	cdr3_aa
TRBV2	TRBJ1-5	NA	NA	TGTGCCAGCATCGGGTATGACAATCAGCCCCAGCATTTT	CASIGYDNQPQHF
TRBV5-5	TRBJ2-5	few	NA	TGTGCCAGCAGCTTGGTTTCCAGGTCATCGGAGACCCAGTACTTC	CASSLVSRSSETQYF
TRBV2	TRBJ1-2	NA	TRBD1	TGTGCCAGCAGTGCCCGGACAGGGAGAGATGGCTACACCTTC	CASSARTGRDGYTF
TRBV7-3	TRBJ2-5	few	NA	TGTGCCAGCAGCTTAAGTGGGGGGGCCCCAGAGACCCAGTACTTC	CASSLSGGAPETQYF
TRBV4-2	TRBJ2-2	few	NA	TGTGCCAGCAGCCAATCATGGGGTGTGACCGGGGAGCTGTTTTTT	CASSQSWGVTGELFF
TRBV7-2	TRBJ2-1	few	NA	TGTGCCAGCAGCCCCCCCTTCGGGCCAGCCCGGGGGAATGAGCAGTTCTTC	CASSPPFGPARGNEQFF
TRBV20-1	TRBJ1-3	NA	NA	TGCAGTGGACTGGACAGTAATGGAAACACCATATATTTT	CSGLDSNGNTIYF
TRBV7-9	TRBJ1-2	NA	NA	TGTGCCAGCAGCTTAGACTTGGGGCTTGGCTATGGCTACACCTTC	CASSLDLGLGYGYTF
TRBV20-1	TRBJ1-5	NA	TRBD1	TGCAGTGCTCAGGGGGGCCTTAACAATCAGCCCCAGCATTTT	CSAQGGLNNQPQHF
TRBV27	TRBJ1-5	NA	NA	TGTGCCAGCAGTAAGAGGGGGACGCCTGCGAGCAATCAGCCCCAGCATTTT	CASSKRGTPASNQPQHF
TRBV6-2/TRBV6-3	TRBJ2-5	NA	TRBD2	TGTGCCAGCAGTTCGATCCTAGCGGGAGCGGAAGAGACCCAGTACTTC	CASSSILAGAEETQYF
TRBV3-1	TRBJ2-3	few	TRBD2	TGTGCCAGCAGCCAACGGGGGGGACTAGCGGGGAGCACAGATACGCAGTATTTT	CASSQRGGLAGSTDTQYF
TRBV5-1	TRBJ2-5	NA	TRBD2	TGCGCCAGCTGGGCCGAGCGGGGCCAAGAGACCCAGTACTTC	CASWAERGQETQYF
TRBV20-1	TRBJ2-7	NA	TRBD1	TGCAGTGCTGGACGACAGGGCCACGAGCAGTACTTC	CSAGRQGHEQYF
TRBV7-6	TRBJ2-7	few	TRBD1	TGTGCCAGCAGCTTAGGACAGGGAACAACCTACGAGCAGTACTTC	CASSLGQGTTYEQYF
TRBV4-3	TRBJ2-2	NA	NA	TGCGCCAGCAGCCAAGTCCCGGGAGCGATCGGGGAGCTGTTTTTT	CASSQVPGAIGELFF
TRBV3-1	TRBJ2-1	NA	NA	TGTGCCAGCAGCCAAGATGACATCTACAATGAGCAGTTCTTC	CASSQDDIYNEQFF
TRBV6-6	TRBJ1-3	NA	TRBD1	TGTGCCGGAGGACAGGCGGTGGGATCTGGAAACACCATATATTTT	CAGGQAVGSGNTIYF
TRBV21-1	TRBJ2-7	NA	NA	TGTGCCAGCAGCAAAGAAGGGGGCTCAGCCTACGAGCAGTACTTC	CASSKEGGSAYEQYF
TRBV12-3/TRBV12-4	TRBJ2-1	NA	TRBD1	TGTGCCAGCAGTTTAGATTCTACAGGGGGCTTGAATGAGCAGTTCTTC	CASSLDSTGGLNEQFF
TRBV7-2	TRBJ1-1	NA	NA	TGTGCCAGCAGCTTAGGCTGGGGCGCCAGGCTGGATAGCGGAGGATTGAACACTGAAGCTTTCTTT	CASSLGWGARLDSGGLNTEAFF
TRBV11-1	TRBJ2-1	NA	NA	TGTGCCAGCAGCGATCCTGGCGGGGCCTCCTACAATGAGCAGTTCTTC	CASSDPGGASYNEQFF
TRBV5-1	TRBJ2-1	few	NA	TGCGCCAGCACCCTCCCGAGCTCCTACAATGAGCAGTTCTTC	CASTLPSSYNEQFF
TRBV5-1	TRBJ2-1	NA	TRBD2	TGCGCCAGCAGCTCCTTAGCGGGAGGACCGCTCCCCCAGTTCTTC	CASSSLAGGPLPQFF
TRBV12-3/TRBV12-4	TRBJ1-2	few	NA	TGTGCCAGCAGTCCTAACCAGAATACAGGGATCTATGGCTACACCTTC	CASSPNQNTGIYGYTF
TRBV20-1	TRBJ2-4	NA	NA	TGCAGTGCTAGACCAAGGACAGCCAAAAACATTCAGTACTTC	CSARPRTAKNIQYF
TRBV12-5	TRBJ2-6	few	TRBD1	TGTGCTAGTGGTTTCTCGCCCTTGGACAGGGTGGGGGCCAACGTCCTGACTTTC	CASGFSPLDRVGANVLTF
TRBV4-1	TRBJ2-5	NA	NA	TGCGCCAGCAGCCAAGGGGCGGCCCAACGGGAGACCCAGTACTTC	CASSQGAAQRETQYF